This TCR beta chain was sequenced for a study of breast tumors, draining lymph nodes, adjacent tissues. Breast cancer patients provided tissue from their axillary draining lymph nodes. TCRdb called the multiplex PCR reads again in MiXCR, with one record for every CDR3 protein. The repertoire consists of 100,000 to 150,000 distinct CDR3 sequences, with about 20% occurring once and the leading ten covering under 4.5%. Study outcomes and limitations: Luminal-like breast cancer showed significantly higher tumor–nontumor repertoire similarity than basal-like. Tumor repertoires ranked between lymph nodes and nontumor tissue in diversity, with V and J gene preferences.

Deletions cut 2 bases from V and 3 bases from J, with 8 bases between. The CDR3 totals 13 residues. In its sample, this clonotype was seen many times. Its cognate antigen is unknown. This receptor was obtained from a female donor with breast cancer. Some clones in this sample may be carry-over from other donors' samples. Sequencing used axillary lymph node tissue. The V gene is TRBV12-3 or TRBV12-4, the J gene TRBJ2-7; maybe TRBD1 (6 bases). CDR3 protein: CASSLNRDYEQYF. DNA for the CDR3: TGTGCCAGCAGTTTAAACAGGGACTACGAGCAGTACTTC.